The TCR beta chain described here comes from a study of shared clonotypes between healthy human individuals. Trimming cost V 3 bases and J 3 bases, with 12 bases left between them. The length of the CDR3 is 14 residues. Per germline, CDR1 SGHRS and CDR2 YFSETQ. Only in-frame clones appear in the TCRdb table, and some are missing; sequencing was by immunoSEQ multiplex PCR. The sample has 400,000 to 550,000 clones; around 79% are singletons. The chain couples TRBV5-1 to TRBJ2-5, with D perhaps assigned TRBD1 or TRBD2 (6 bases each). The source is a woman aged 40 to 50 in good health. Some clones in this sample may be carry-over from other donors' samples. Specimen: PBMCs. Here the CDR3 DNA reads TGCGCCAGCAGCTCAGCCGGGGGCGAAGAGACCCAGTACTTC. As protein: CASSSAGGEETQYF.